This T cell receptor (beta chain) was identified in a study of long-term antiretroviral therapy in people with HIV. On the study more broadly: Collection of the earliest samples took place about a decade ahead of the 2015 immediate-ART recommendation. Whole-study results and caveats: The study collected no data on ART adherence, viral resistance or therapy changes.

Every HIV-positive participant received treatment in the United States. The CDR3 consists of 13 residues. V shed 7 bases and J 5 bases; nucleotides not matched to a gene: 5. The germline V gene has CDR1 SGHRS and CDR2 YFSETQ. It was version v3.0 of the immunoSEQ assay that was run at survey level. Sequencing of each sample targeted roughly 35,000-55,000 T-cell genomes. Repertoires were generated with immunoSEQ multiplex PCR, while TCRdb's copy carries only in-frame clones and drops some. The repertoire includes 15,000 to 20,000 clones, 87% of them detected once, and 3.5% to 5% sits in the top ten. For this clone: Its antigen is not identified.

This chain uses TRBV5-1 with TRBJ2-2; 7 positions agree with TRBD1. The specimen comprised unsorted PBMCs, sampled 2.1 years after starting antiretroviral therapy. The receptor's source is a man aged 18 to 35 with HIV. CDR3 nucleotide sequence: TGCGCCAGCCGGGACAGTTTAACCGGGGAGCTGTTTTTT. This translates into CASRDSLTGELFF.